One T cell receptor (beta chain) is described in this entry. This clone was counted a single time. Its antigen remains unidentified. No base quality values were provided; no much bigger clone lies one nucleotide off. The germline V gene (reference sequence) specifies LNHDA as CDR1 and SQIVND as CDR2. Trimming takes 5 bases from V and 2 bases from J, and the germline ends sit 13 bases apart. Including the terminal cysteine and phenylalanine, the CDR3 comprises 14 residues. The kept DNA is CDR3 alone, 42 bases in frame from the first base. This sample stems from a study of blood T cell repertoires in COVID-19 (TCRdb year 2020). Turning to the overall study: Samples from collaborators originated in the United States, Italy and Spain and spanned both the acute and convalescent phases of COVID-19. A freely available public database, intended as a resource for researchers studying the immune response to SARS-CoV-2, is where the repertoires were released. The sample metadata nearly always contained a de-identified subject ID, COVID-19 status, age in years and sex. Subjects who had been exposed to COVID-19, were actively infected with it, or had recovered from it provided the deeply sampled blood TCRbeta repertoires that made up the dataset. The prospective study material was composed of cDNA or gDNA derived from T cells, B-cell-depleted T cells, or PBMCs. Where HLA class I and class II types were available, the types were taken from metadata supplied by the sample provider, not from assay-based typing. The samples were drawn from the first 160 participants of the ongoing ImmuneRACE study and from 1,254 subjects provided by 6 global collaborators.

TCRbeta CDR3 regions were amplified from genomic DNA using the immunoSEQ Assay, a bias-controlled multiplex PCR. As for how the authors treated the data: The number of nucleated cells in each sample was estimated by amplification of reference gene primers within the assay. To quantify the absolute abundance of each unique TCRbeta CDR3 rearrangement, sequence reads were collapsed and filtered. For each sample, productive Simpson clonality was calculated as the square root of Simpson's diversity index over productive rearrangements. Imported from immuneACCESS, the table was reduced by TCRdb to in-frame sequences with V and J called. These copies leave out some clones; in studies compared against another copy, an unresolved V gene accounts for under half, and the cause of the remainder is not known. V and J calls plus clone size are reproduced from that table; the DNA served to infer D and trimming. The sample table records 300,000 to 400,000 clones; about 85% of these occur just once. Together, the top ten hold under 2% of the sample.

Participants in the prospective study were enrolled through a virtual design, were aged about 18 to 90 years, and lived in about two dozen United States geographic areas. Cohort assignment in the prospective study relied on participant-reported clinical history from a screening survey and a study questionnaire. Exposed participants had been in contact with someone with a PCR-confirmed or clinician-diagnosed COVID-19 case within 2 weeks of study entry. Each participant in the prospective study had whole blood, serum and a nasopharyngeal or oropharyngeal swab collected by mobile phlebotomists. Participants in the prospective study had the option to provide additional blood draws and questionnaires over a 2-month period. Before DNA extraction, prospective study blood samples were shipped either frozen or at room temperature. The investigation overall reported the following: The amount of clinical and demographic metadata varied by source and participant and was provided uncurated.

The source material was PBMCs or T cells enriched from blood (not recorded which). This receptor chain uses TRBV19 and TRBJ2-7; perhaps TRBD1 is the D gene, with 6 bases matching. This TCR was sampled from a woman in her twenties or thirties who had been exposed to COVID-19. The bases read TGTGCCAGTAGTTCCCTGGACAGTACCTACGAGCAGTACTTC. This encodes CASSSLDSTYEQYF.